The 27 T cell receptor beta chains reported below all come from one sample, sequenced in a study of cytomegalovirus exposure and HLA in healthy donors. The PCR made use of 60 Vbeta and 13 Jbeta primers. Produced via immunoSEQ multiplex PCR; TCRdb's table is partial and in-frame only. The profile covers 130,000 to 150,000 clones, with over 75% appearing a single time and 8.8% taken by the ten largest. The sample consisted of PBMCs. These receptors were taken from a woman aged 45-59 years in good health and CMV-seropositive.

This sequence joins TRBV7-9 and TRBJ1-2; TRBD1 might be the D (5 bases). Germline CDR1 is SEHNR and CDR2 is FQNEAQ (reference sequence). The ends were cut back, 2 bases at V and 4 bases at J, with 11 bases in the middle. The CDR3 extends over 14 amino acids. Written as DNA, the CDR3 is TGTGCCAGCAGCTTACCAGGGCCCCTCTATGGCTACACCTTC. It specifies CASSLPGPLYGYTF. Based on the CDR3 plus reference TRBV7-9 and TRBJ1-2, the full variable domain is DTGVSQNPRHKITKRGQNVTFRCDPISEHNRLYWYRQTLGQGPEFLTYFQNEAQLEKSRLLSDRFSAERPKGSFSTLEIQRTEQGDSAMYLCASSLPGPLYGYTFGSGTRLTVV.

The chain couples TRBV30 to TRBJ2-7, with TRBD1 identical over 11 bases. Unmatched junction bases numbered 11, after V lost 3 bases and J lost 7 bases. The CDR3 consists of 15 residues. The germline V gene encodes CDR1 GTSNPN and CDR2 SVGIG (reference sequence). CDR3 residues: CAWSPLGQGAREQYF. As DNA, the CDR3 is TGTGCCTGGAGCCCCCTTGGACAGGGGGCGCGGGAGCAGTACTTC.

The rearrangement links TRBV6-1 to TRBJ2-3; 8 bases line up with TRBD2. CDR1 MNHNS and CDR2 SASEGT come from the germline V gene. The CDR3 extends over 16 amino acids. Germline trimming cut 3 bases from V and 1 base from J; bases unmatched to any gene: 6. The CDR3 loop reads CASSEAWRGGTDTQYF. The CDR3 DNA reads TGTGCCAGCAGTGAGGCTTGGCGGGGGGGCACAGATACGCAGTATTTT.

The chain links TRBV6-1 to TRBJ2-3; D might be TRBD1 (7 bases). Germline values: CDR1 MNHNS, CDR2 SASEGT. V was cut by 6 bases and J by 4 bases, with 14 bases left in between. The CDR3 runs 14 residues. CDR3 in amino acids: CASSHQGGADTQYF. CDR3 nucleotide sequence: TGTGCCAGCAGCCATCAGGGGGGCGCAGATACGCAGTATTTT.

The V call is TRBV30, the J call TRBJ1-3, with D possibly being TRBD1 (5 bases). Between the trimmed V and J ends, which lost 3 bases and 4 bases, there was a span of 10 bases. There are 13 residues in the CDR3. Germline V gene sequence: CDR1 GTSNPN, CDR2 SVGIG (reference sequence). CDR3 in DNA: TGTGCCTGGAGCTCTGGGGCGGGAAACACCATATATTTT. Protein sequence: CAWSSGAGNTIYF.

The chain carries TRBV2 and TRBJ1-1; D uncertain. The germline CDR1 and CDR2 sequences are SNHLY and FYNNEI. Between the trimmed V and J ends, which lost 5 bases and 4 bases, there was a span of 8 bases. The CDR3 length is 12 residues. This CDR3 is CASSSRGTEAFF. CDR3 DNA sequence: TGTGCCAGCAGTTCCCGGGGCACTGAAGCTTTCTTT.

The rearrangement links TRBV5-7 to TRBJ2-2, with a possible D match to TRBD2 (5 bases). TRBV5-7 qualifies as an ORF whose function is uncertain. Between the trimmed V and J ends, which lost 0 bases and 0 bases, there was a span of 15 bases. This CDR3 spans 18 amino acids. DNA for the CDR3: TGTGCCAGCAGCTTGGTACAAGGCGGGCCCTCGAACACCGGGGAGCTGTTTTTT. Translating gives CASSLVQGGPSNTGELFF.

The chain recombines TRBV27 with TRBJ2-2; 12 positions match TRBD2. V trimming: 6 bases; J trimming: 2 bases; junction bases outside the gene matches: 1. The CDR3 is 15 residues long. Germline CDR1 and CDR2: MNHEY and SMNVEV (reference sequence). The CDR3 nucleotides read TGTGCCAGCAGACTAGCGGGAGGTAACACCGGGGAGCTGTTTTTT. It is translated as CASRLAGGNTGELFF.

The chain recombines TRBV25-1 with TRBJ2-7; 7 bases match TRBD1. Looked up from germline, CDR1 is MGHDK and CDR2 is SYGVNS. The CDR3 is 13 residues long. Germline trimming cut 5 bases from V and 6 bases from J; bases unmatched to any gene: 7. CDR3 nucleotide sequence: TGTGCCAGCAGTTCAAAGACAGGGTCCGAGCAGTACTTC. Its protein is CASSSKTGSEQYF.

This clone was seen a single time. DNA for the CDR3: TGTGCCAGCAGTGTCCAGGGAATCTATAATTCACCCCTCCACTTT. It translates to CASSVQGIYNSPLHF. V gene TRBV6-5 combines with J gene TRBJ1-6, with TRBD1 as a possible D gene (5 bases). CDR3 length: 15 amino acids. Per germline, CDR1 MNHEY and CDR2 SVGAGI. Between the trimmed V and J ends, which lost 5 bases and 3 bases, there was a span of 11 bases.

This clone was seen once. This chain uses TRBV19 with TRBJ1-6; 9 bases align to TRBD1. With 0 bases clipped from V and 7 bases from J, the junction kept 1 base outside the gene matches. Germline assignment: CDR1 LNHDA and CDR2 SQIVND (reference sequence). This CDR3 spans 15 amino acids. The CDR3 bases are TGTGCCAGTAGTATAGATGGACAGGGGAATTCACCCCTCCACTTT. The encoded protein is CASSIDGQGNSPLHF.

The chain has TRBV7-8 and TRBJ2-2; 10 bases are shared with TRBD1. CDR3 length equals 14 residues. The ends lost 6 bases at V and 7 bases at J; junction bases unmatched: 5. Germline loops: CDR1 SGHVS, CDR2 FQNEAQ. As DNA, the CDR3 is TGTGCCAGCAGGCAGACAGGGGGCTTCGGGGAGCTGTTTTTT. Protein: CASRQTGGFGELFF. Based on the CDR3 plus reference TRBV7-8 and TRBJ2-2, the full variable domain is GAGVSQSPRYKVAKRGQDVALRCDPISGHVSLFWYQQALGQGPEFLTYFQNEAQLDKSGLPSDRFFAERPEGSVSTLKIQRTQQEDSAVYLCASRQTGGFGELFFGEGSRLTVL.

The sample holds a few counts of this clone. The V and J genes are TRBV5-1 and TRBJ1-2; possible D gene TRBD1, 6 bases. Germline loops: CDR1 SGHRS, CDR2 YFSETQ. V was shortened by 4 bases and J by 4 bases, with 17 bases between the two germline ends. The CDR3 is made up of 15 amino acids. As DNA, the CDR3 is TGCGCCAGCAGCCCCGGGGCAGGGGTGTTCTATGGCTACACCTTC. Translated, it gives CASSPGAGVFYGYTF.

The chain recombines TRBV9 with TRBJ2-3, with D maybe TRBD2 (7 bases). The V gene's germline CDR1 is SGDLS and CDR2 YYNGEE. The CDR3 has 16 residues. Between the trimmed V and J ends, which lost 0 bases and 8 bases, there was a span of 19 bases. The chain's CDR3 is CASSVAKHREGSTQYF. The CDR3 DNA reads as TGTGCCAGCAGCGTAGCTAAACACAGGGAGGGGAGTACGCAGTATTTT.

This clone showed up just a few times. V and J are TRBV7-2 and TRBJ2-3; 11 bases fit TRBD2. This CDR3 is built from 16 residues. Germline loops: CDR1 SGHTA, CDR2 FQGNSA. Losses at the gene ends were 4 bases for V and 4 bases for J; bases not matched to a gene: 7. The CDR3 loop is CASSSGLAGSADTQYF. The DNA for the CDR3 is TGTGCCAGCAGCTCAGGACTAGCGGGTTCGGCAGATACGCAGTATTTT.

To note about this clone: At the DNA level, this CDR3 is encoded by other sequences in the same sample as well. The rearrangement joins TRBV9 to TRBJ2-5, with 12 bases matching TRBD2. This CDR3 has 16 amino acids. Germline CDR1 is SGDLS and CDR2 is YYNGEE. V lost 0 bases, J lost 2 bases, and 2 bases stayed unmatched. CDR3 sequence: CASSVATSGGQETQYF. CDR3 nucleotide sequence: TGTGCCAGCAGCGTAGCGACTAGCGGGGGTCAAGAGACCCAGTACTTC.

This sequence joins TRBV7-2 and TRBJ1-5, with 11 nucleotides matching TRBD1. The CDR3 contains 17 residues. Germline CDR1 and CDR2: SGHTA and FQGNSA. The trim removed 5 bases at V and 6 bases at J, leaving 12 bases unmatched. The CDR3 bases are TGTGCCAGCAGCCCGAACCTTGGACAGGGGGCTCGTCAGCCCCAGCATTTT. Protein: CASSPNLGQGARQPQHF.

The V gene is TRBV29-1, the J gene TRBJ1-1, with 9 bases fitting TRBD1. CDR1 is SQVTM, CDR2 ANQGSEA, per germline. V trimming: 6 bases; J trimming: 1 base; junction bases outside the gene matches: 3. The CDR3 consists of 13 residues. Here the CDR3 DNA reads TGCAGCGTGGGACAGGGAGCGAACACTGAAGCTTTCTTT. It yields the protein CSVGQGANTEAFF. The full variable domain, completed using reference TRBV29-1 and TRBJ1-1, is SAVISQKPSRDICQRGTSLTIQCQVDSQVTMMFWYRQQPGQSLTLIATANQGSEATYESGFVIDKFPISRPNLTFSTLTVSNMSPEDSSIYLCSVGQGANTEAFFGQGTRLTVV.

V is TRBV30 and J is TRBJ1-5; tentatively, D is TRBD1 (6 bases). Germline V gene data show CDR1 as GTSNPN and CDR2 as SVGIG (reference sequence). The CDR3 contains 15 residues. The chain's CDR3 is CPDLRGGRSNQPQHF. DNA of the CDR3: TGTCCAGATCTGCGGGGGGGGCGGAGCAATCAGCCCCAGCATTTT.

For this clone: The identical CDR3 is also encoded by other nucleotide sequences in the sample. The V gene is TRBV5-1, the J gene TRBJ2-7; 13 nucleotides align to TRBD2. The ends lost 4 bases at V and 4 bases at J; junction bases unmatched: 11. This CDR3 contains 17 residues. Per the germline V gene, CDR1 is SGHRS and CDR2 is YFSETQ. CDR3 in amino acids: CASSIGTSGVNIYEQYF. Here the CDR3 DNA reads TGCGCCAGCAGCATAGGGACTAGCGGGGTCAACATTTACGAGCAGTACTTC.

This chain joins TRBV2 and TRBJ1-4; D is possibly TRBD1 (6 bases). This CDR3 contains 13 residues. V shed 7 bases and J shed 8 bases, with 14 bases lying between them. CDR1 is SNHLY, CDR2 FYNNEI, per germline. The CDR3 nucleotides are TGTGCCAGCAACCGGGGGGCGGAAGAAAAACTGTTTTTT. Translated: CASNRGAEEKLFF. Looking up the rest from reference TRBV2 and TRBJ1-4 gives the full variable domain: EPEVTQTPSHQVTQMGQEVILRCVPISNHLYFYWYRQILGQKVEFLVSFYNNEISEKSEIFDDQFSVERPDGSNFTLKIRSTKLEDSAMYFCASNRGAEEKLFFGSGTQLSVL.

The chain links TRBV6-5 to TRBJ1-6; D gene unclear. Germline assignment: CDR1 MNHEY and CDR2 SVGAGI. This CDR3 contains 14 residues. V gave up 2 bases and J gave up 14 bases, with 16 bases separating them. CDR3 bases: TGTGCCAGCAGTTACGGTCCTACTCAATTCACCCTCCACTTT. Encoded protein: CASSYGPTQFTLHF.

The V and J genes are TRBV6-8 and TRBJ1-2; TRBD1 is a possible D gene (5 bases). The CDR3 has 15 amino acids. V was pared by 6 bases and J by 4 bases, with 18 bases between. Germline CDR1 and CDR2: MNHGY and SAAAGT. CDR3 protein: CASRVGPWRGYGYTF. In nucleotides, the CDR3 is TGTGCCAGCAGGGTAGGTCCTTGGAGGGGCTATGGCTACACCTTC.

V and J are TRBV18 and TRBJ2-1, with 8 bases that match TRBD1. Germline lookup yields CDR1 KGHSH and CDR2 LQKENI. Trimming took 8 bases from V and 9 from J; bases not matched to a gene: 6. The CDR3 is 12 residues long. The CDR3 sequence is CASRDRPSEQFF. CDR3 in DNA: TGTGCCAGCCGGGACAGGCCCAGTGAGCAGTTCTTC.

The chain carries TRBV5-1 and TRBJ1-3, with D possibly matching TRBD1 (6 bases). Per the germline V gene, CDR1 is SGHRS and CDR2 is YFSETQ. This CDR3 spans 15 amino acids. Trimming took 3 bases from V and 0 from J, leaving 10 bases between them. The CDR3 here is CASSSTGLSGNTIYF. The CDR3 DNA reads as TGCGCCAGCAGCTCGACAGGCCTCTCTGGAAACACCATATATTTT.

This clone was observed a handful of times. CDR3 protein: CASIPRGGWGNEQFF. The CDR3 region has the DNA TGTGCCAGCATCCCTCGGGGGGGGTGGGGCAATGAGCAGTTCTTC. The chain links TRBV5-6 to TRBJ2-1, with TRBD2 identical over 8 bases. The junction had 11 bases not matched to a gene; V was cut back by 6 bases and J by 6 bases. This CDR3 is 15 amino acids long. Germline V lookup: CDR1 SGHDT, CDR2 YYEEEE.

J is TRBJ2-7 and V is TRBV9; no clear D gene. V was cut by 0 bases and J by 2 bases, with 9 bases left in between. Germline V lookup: CDR1 SGDLS, CDR2 YYNGEE. This CDR3 contains 14 residues. The CDR3 DNA reads TGTGCCAGCAGCGTAGGTCCAAGCCCCTACGAGCAGTACTTC. This sequence encodes CASSVGPSPYEQYF.